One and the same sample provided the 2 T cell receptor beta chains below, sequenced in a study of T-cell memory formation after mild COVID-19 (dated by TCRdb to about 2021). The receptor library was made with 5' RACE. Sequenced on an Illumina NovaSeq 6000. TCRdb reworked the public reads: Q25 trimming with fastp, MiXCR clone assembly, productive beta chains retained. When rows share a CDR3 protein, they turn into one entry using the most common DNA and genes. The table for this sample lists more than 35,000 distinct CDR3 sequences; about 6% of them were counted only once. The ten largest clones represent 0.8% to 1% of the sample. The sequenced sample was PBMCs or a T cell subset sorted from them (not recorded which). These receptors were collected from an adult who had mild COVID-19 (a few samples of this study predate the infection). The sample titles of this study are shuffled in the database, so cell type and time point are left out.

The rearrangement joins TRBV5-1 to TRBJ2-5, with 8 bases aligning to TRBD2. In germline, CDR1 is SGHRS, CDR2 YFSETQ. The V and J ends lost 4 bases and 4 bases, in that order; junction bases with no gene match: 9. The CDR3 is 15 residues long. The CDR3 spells CASSPSGGAGETQYF. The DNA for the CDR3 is TGCGCCAGCAGCCCGTCGGGGGGGGCAGGAGAGACCCAGTACTTC.

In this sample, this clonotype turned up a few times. The CDR3 is CASSLTGRNTEAFF. The CDR3 bases are TGTGCCAGCAGTCTGACGGGACGGAACACTGAAGCTTTCTTT. The rearrangement joins TRBV27 to TRBJ1-1, with D possibly TRBD1 on 5 matching bases. The CDR3 is 14 amino acids. Germline CDR1 and CDR2: MNHEY and SMNVEV (reference sequence). V dropped 5 bases and J dropped 1 base, with 11 bases sitting between them.